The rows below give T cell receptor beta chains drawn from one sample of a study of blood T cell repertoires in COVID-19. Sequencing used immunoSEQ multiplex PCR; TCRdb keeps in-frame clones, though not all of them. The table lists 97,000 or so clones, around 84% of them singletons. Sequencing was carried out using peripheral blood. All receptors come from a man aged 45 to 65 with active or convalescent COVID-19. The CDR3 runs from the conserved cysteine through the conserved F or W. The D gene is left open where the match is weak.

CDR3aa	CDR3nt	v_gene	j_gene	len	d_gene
CASSIGGGANQETQYF	TGTGCCAGTAGTATTGGAGGGGGCGCTAACCAAGAGACCCAGTACTTC	TRBV19	TRBJ2-5	16	NA
CASSPRAGDQYGYTF	TGTGCCAGCTCACCAAGGGCAGGGGACCAATATGGCTACACCTTC	TRBV18	TRBJ1-2	15	NA
CASSPGTSGGKLNTGELFF	TGTGCCAGCAGTCCAGGGACTAGCGGGGGTAAATTGAACACCGGGGAGCTGTTTTTT	TRBV7-6	TRBJ2-2	19	TRBD2
CASRGGEPYGYTF	TGTGCCAGCAGGGGGGGGGAGCCTTATGGCTACACCTTC	TRBV6-5	TRBJ1-2	13	NA
CASSEYRGASNQPQHF	TGTGCCAGCTCAGAATACAGGGGCGCGAGCAATCAGCCCCAGCATTTT	TRBV18	TRBJ1-5	16	TRBD1
CASRVGLAGVGETQYF	TGTGCCAGCAGGGTGGGACTAGCGGGGGTCGGTGAGACCCAGTACTTC	TRBV28	TRBJ2-5	16	TRBD2
CASSLGEHGSQPQHF	TGTGCCAGCAGCTTGGGGGAGCACGGGAGTCAGCCCCAGCATTTT	TRBV5-5	TRBJ1-5	15	NA
CASSLGTQGGNTIYF	TGTGCCAGCAGCTTAGGGACCCAGGGGGGAAACACCATATATTTT	TRBV11-2	TRBJ1-3	15	NA
CAWSVPGNEQYF	TGTGCCTGGAGTGTACCAGGAAACGAGCAGTACTTC	TRBV30	TRBJ2-7	12	NA
CASSFRDTNTEAFF	TGCGCCAGCAGCTTTCGGGACACTAACACTGAAGCTTTCTTT	TRBV5-1	TRBJ1-1	14	NA
CASNRDRGSYEQYF	TGTGCCAGCAACCGGGACAGGGGCTCCTACGAGCAGTACTTC	TRBV2	TRBJ2-7	14	TRBD1
CASSSLSGNTIYF	TGTGCCAGCAGCTCCCTTTCTGGAAACACCATATATTTT	TRBV7-6	TRBJ1-3	13	NA